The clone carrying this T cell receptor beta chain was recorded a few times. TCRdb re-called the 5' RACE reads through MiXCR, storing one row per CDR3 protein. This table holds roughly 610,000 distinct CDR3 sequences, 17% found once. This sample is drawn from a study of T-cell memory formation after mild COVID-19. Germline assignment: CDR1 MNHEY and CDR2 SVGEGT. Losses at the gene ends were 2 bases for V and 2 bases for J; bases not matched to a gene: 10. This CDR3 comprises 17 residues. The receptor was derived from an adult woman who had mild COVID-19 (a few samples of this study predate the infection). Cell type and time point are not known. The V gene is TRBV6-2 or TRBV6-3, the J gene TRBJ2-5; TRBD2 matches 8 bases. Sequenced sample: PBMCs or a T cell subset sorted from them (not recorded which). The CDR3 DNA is TGTGCCAGCAGTTACGGTCGGTTGCTAGCGGGTCAAGAGACCCAGTACTTC. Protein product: CASSYGRLLAGQETQYF.